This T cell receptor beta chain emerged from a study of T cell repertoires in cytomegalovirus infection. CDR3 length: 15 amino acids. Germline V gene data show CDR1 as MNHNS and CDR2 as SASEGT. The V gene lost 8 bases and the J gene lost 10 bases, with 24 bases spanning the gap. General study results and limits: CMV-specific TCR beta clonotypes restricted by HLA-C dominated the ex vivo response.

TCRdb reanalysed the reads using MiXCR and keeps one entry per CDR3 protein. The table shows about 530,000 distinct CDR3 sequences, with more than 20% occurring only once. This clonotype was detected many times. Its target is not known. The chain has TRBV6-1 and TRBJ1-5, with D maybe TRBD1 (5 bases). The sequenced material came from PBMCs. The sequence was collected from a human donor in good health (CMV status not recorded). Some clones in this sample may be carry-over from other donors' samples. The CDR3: CASGPAPGRSGPQHF. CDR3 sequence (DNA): TGTGCCAGCGGGCCGGCCCCGGGACGGTCGGGCCCCCAGCATTTT.